What follows is one T cell receptor (beta chain) and its context. Its antigen remains unidentified. This specimen belongs to a study of cytomegalovirus exposure and HLA in healthy donors. Study observations and caveats: Follow-up analysis later connected one missense variant in DCLRE1C with trimming of TCR beta V- and J-genes.

Participants comprised healthy donors of bone marrow. The CDR3 extends over 15 amino acids. The V gene lost 0 bases and the J gene lost 4 bases, with 12 bases spanning the gap. Germline assignment: CDR1 WNHNN and CDR2 SYGVQD (reference sequence). PCR used 60 Vbeta primers and 13 Jbeta primers. Assay: immunoSEQ multiplex PCR; the TCRdb copy retains only in-frame clones and omits some. Of about 140,000 clones in the sample, approximately 78% were seen once. This chain uses TRBV10-1 with TRBJ1-1; D not resolved. The sample taken for sequencing was PBMCs. The TCR comes from a man between 18 and 35 years old in good health and CMV-seropositive. The CDR3, as DNA: TGCGCCAGCAGTGAGTCGAAAGGCGGAGGCACTGAAGCTTTCTTT. Protein: CASSESKGGGTEAFF.